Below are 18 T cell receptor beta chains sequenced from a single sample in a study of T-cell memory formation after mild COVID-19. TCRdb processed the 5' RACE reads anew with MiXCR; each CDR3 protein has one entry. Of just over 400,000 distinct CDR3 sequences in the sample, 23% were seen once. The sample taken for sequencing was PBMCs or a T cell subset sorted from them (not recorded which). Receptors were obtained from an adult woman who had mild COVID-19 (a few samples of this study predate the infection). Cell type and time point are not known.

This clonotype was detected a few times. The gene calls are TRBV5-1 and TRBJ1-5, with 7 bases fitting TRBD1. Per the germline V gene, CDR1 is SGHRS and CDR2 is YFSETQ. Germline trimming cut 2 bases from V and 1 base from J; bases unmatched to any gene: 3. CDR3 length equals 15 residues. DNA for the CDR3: TGCGCCAGCAGCTTACAGGGGTACAGCAATCAGCCCCAGCATTTT. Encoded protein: CASSLQGYSNQPQHF.

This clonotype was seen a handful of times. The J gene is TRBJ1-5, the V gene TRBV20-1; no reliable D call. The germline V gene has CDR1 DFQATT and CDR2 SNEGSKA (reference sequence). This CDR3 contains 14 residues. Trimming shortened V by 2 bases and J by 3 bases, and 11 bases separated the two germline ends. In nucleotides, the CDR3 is TGCAGTGCTAGACGGTCGGGGATCAATCAGCCCCAGCATTTT. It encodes CSARRSGINQPQHF.

The CDR3 DNA follows: TGTGCCTGGAGTGACCCCGATGCCCTTTTTAACGGTGAAGCTTTCTTT. It translates to CAWSDPDALFNGEAFF. This chain joins TRBV30 and TRBJ1-1; D not certain. Trimming cost V 1 base and J 7 bases, with 22 bases left between them. Germline V lookup: CDR1 GTSNPN, CDR2 SVGIG (reference sequence). The CDR3 spans 16 residues.

The CDR3 sequence is CATSDPNSGGEQFF. The CDR3 nucleotides are TGTGCCACCAGTGATCCCAACAGCGGCGGGGAGCAGTTCTTC. This chain uses TRBV24-1 with TRBJ2-1, with a possible D match to TRBD2 (5 bases). From germline, CDR1 is KGHDR and CDR2 SFDVKD. The germline V and J ends were trimmed by 3 bases and 10 bases, with 15 bases remaining between them. The CDR3 spans 14 residues.

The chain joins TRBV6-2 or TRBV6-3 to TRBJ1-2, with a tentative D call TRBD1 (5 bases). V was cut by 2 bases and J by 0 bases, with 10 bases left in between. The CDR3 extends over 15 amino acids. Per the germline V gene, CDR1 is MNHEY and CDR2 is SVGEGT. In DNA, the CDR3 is TGTGCCAGCAGTTACAGTGGGGCCCCTAACTATGGCTACACCTTC. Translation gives CASSYSGAPNYGYTF.

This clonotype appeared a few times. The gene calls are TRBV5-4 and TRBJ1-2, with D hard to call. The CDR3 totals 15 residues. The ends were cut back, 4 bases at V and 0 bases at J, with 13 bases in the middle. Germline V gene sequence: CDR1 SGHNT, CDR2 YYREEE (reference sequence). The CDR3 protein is CASSLAQPSNYGYTF. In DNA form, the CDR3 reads TGTGCCAGCAGCCTTGCTCAGCCCTCTAACTATGGCTACACCTTC.

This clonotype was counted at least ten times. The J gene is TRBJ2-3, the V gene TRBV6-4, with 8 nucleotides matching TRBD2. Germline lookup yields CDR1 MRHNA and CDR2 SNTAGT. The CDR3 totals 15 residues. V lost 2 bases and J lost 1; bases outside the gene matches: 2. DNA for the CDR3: TGTGCCAGCAGTGACCGGCGGGGGGGCACAGATACGCAGTATTTT. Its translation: CASSDRRGGTDTQYF.

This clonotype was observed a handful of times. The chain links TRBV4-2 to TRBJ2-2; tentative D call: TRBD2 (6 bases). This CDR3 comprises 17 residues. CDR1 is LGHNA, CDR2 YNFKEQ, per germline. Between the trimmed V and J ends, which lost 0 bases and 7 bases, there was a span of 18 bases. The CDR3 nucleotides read TGTGCCAGCAGCCAAGATCCGGCAGGGAGGTTTGTCGGGGAGCTGTTTTTT. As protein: CASSQDPAGRFVGELFF.

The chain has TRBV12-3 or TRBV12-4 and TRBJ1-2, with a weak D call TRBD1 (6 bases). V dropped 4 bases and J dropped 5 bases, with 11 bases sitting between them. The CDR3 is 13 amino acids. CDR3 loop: CASSSGAPYGYTF. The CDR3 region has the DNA TGTGCCAGCAGTTCAGGGGCTCCTTATGGCTACACCTTC.

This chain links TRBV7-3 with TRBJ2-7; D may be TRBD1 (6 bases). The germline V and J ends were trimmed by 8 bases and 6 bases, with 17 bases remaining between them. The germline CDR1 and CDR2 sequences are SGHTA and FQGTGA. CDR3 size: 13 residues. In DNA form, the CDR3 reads TGTGCCAGCGCCGCGCAGGGGCTAGGCGAGCAGTACTTC. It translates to CASAAQGLGEQYF.

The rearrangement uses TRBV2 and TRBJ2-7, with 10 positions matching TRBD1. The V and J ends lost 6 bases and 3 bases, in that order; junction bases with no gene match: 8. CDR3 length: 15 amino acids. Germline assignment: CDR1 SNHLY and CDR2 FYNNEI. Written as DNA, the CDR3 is TGTGCCAGCAGGCCGACAGGGGGCAACTACTACGAGCAGTACTTC. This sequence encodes CASRPTGGNYYEQYF.

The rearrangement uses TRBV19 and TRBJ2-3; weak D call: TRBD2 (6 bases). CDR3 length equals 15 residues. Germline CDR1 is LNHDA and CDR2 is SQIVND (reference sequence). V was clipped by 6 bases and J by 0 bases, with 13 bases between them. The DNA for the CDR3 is TGTGCCAGTAGGATATATGGGGGGAGCACAGATACGCAGTATTTT. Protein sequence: CASRIYGGSTDTQYF. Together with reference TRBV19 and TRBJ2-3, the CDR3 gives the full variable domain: DGGITQSPKYLFRKEGQNVTLSCEQNLNHDAMYWYRQDPGQGLRLIYYSQIVNDFQKGDIAEGYSVSREKKESFPLTVTSAQKNPTAFYLCASRIYGGSTDTQYFGPGTRLTVL.

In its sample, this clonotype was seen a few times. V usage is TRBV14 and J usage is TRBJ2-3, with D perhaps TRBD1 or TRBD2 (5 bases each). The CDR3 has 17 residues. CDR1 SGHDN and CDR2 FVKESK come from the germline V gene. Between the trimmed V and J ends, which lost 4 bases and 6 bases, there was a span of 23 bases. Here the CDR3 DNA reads TGTGCCAGCAGCCCCGACCTGGGGGAAACATACGCGGATACGCAGTATTTT. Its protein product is CASSPDLGETYADTQYF.

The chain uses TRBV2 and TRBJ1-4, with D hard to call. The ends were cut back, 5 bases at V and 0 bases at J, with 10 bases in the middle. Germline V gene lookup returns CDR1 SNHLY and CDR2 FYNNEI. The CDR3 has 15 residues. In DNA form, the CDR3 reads TGTGCCAGCAGTTACCACGGTGCAACTAATGAAAAACTGTTTTTT. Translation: CASSYHGATNEKLFF.

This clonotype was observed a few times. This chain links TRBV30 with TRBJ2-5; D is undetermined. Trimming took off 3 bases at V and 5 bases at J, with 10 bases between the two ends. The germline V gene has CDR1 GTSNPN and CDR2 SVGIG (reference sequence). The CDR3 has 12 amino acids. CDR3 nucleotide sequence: TGTGCCTGGAGAAGGTTGTCGGAGACCCAGTACTTC. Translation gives CAWRRLSETQYF.

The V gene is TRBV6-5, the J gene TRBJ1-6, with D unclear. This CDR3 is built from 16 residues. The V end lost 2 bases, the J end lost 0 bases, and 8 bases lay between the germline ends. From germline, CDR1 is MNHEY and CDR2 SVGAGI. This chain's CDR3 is CASSYVRSSYNSPLHF. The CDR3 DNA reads TGTGCCAGCAGTTACGTCCGCAGCTCCTATAATTCACCCCTCCACTTT.

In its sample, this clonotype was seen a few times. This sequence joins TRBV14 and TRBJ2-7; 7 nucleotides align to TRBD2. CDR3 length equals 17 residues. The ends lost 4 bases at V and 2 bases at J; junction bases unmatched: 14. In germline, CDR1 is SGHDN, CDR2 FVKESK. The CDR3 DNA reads TGTGCCAGCAGCCTTAACGGGCTAGCGGATGATACCTACGAGCAGTACTTC. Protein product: CASSLNGLADDTYEQYF.

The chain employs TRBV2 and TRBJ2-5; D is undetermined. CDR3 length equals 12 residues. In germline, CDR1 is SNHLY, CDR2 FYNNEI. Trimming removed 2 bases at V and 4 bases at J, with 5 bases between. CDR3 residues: CASSENGETQYF. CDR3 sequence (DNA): TGTGCCAGCAGTGAAAACGGAGAGACCCAGTACTTC.